Detailed here is one TCR beta chain. What it binds is not known. Germline assignment: CDR1 SGDLS and CDR2 YYNGEE. The CDR3 length is 14 residues. V dropped 3 bases and J dropped 5; count of bases not matched to a gene: 7. This sample stems from a study of cytomegalovirus exposure and HLA in healthy donors. Study-wide points: Some public TCRs appeared in many individuals, while most sequences were rare.

Primers included in the PCR were 60 Vbeta and 13 Jbeta primers. Produced via immunoSEQ multiplex PCR; TCRdb's table is partial and in-frame only. This table holds 150,000 to 170,000 clones, roughly 72% found once. This chain links TRBV9 with TRBJ2-5; 7 positions match TRBD2. The TCR comes from a man aged 30 to 39 in good health and CMV-seronegative. Sample: PBMCs. The CDR3 DNA reads as TGTGCCAGCAGCGATAGCGGGTCAAGGGAGACCCAGTACTTC. Translating it yields CASSDSGSRETQYF.